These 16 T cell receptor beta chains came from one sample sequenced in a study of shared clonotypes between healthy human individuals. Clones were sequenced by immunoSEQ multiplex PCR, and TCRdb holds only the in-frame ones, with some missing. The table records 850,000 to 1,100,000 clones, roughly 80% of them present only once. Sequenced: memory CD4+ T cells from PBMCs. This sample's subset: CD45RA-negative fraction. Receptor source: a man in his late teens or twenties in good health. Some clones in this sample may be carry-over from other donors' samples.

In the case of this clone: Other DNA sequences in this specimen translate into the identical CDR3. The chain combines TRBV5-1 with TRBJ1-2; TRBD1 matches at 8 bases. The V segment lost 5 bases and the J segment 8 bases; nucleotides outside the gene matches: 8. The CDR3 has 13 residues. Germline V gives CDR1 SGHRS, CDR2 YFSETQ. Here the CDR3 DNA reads TGCGCCAGCAGTCCCGGACAGGGCGAAGGCTACACCTTC. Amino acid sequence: CASSPGQGEGYTF. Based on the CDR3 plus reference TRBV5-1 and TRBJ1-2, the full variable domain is KAGVTQTPRYLIKTRGQQVTLSCSPISGHRSVSWYQQTPGQGLQFLFEYFSETQRNKGNFPGRFSGRQFSNSRSEMNVSTLELGDSALYLCASSPGQGEGYTFGSGTRLTVV.

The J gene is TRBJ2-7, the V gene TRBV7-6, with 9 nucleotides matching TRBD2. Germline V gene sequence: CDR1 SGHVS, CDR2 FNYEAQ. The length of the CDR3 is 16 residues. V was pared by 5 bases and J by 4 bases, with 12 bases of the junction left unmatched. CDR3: CASSPGPSGAMYEQYF. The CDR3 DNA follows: TGTGCCAGCAGCCCCGGCCCTAGCGGGGCTATGTACGAGCAGTACTTC.

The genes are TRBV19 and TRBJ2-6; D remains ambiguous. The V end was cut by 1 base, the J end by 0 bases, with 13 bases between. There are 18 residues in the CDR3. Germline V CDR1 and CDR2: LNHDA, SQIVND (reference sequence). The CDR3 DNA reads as TGTGCCAGTAGTATAGCTGGCAGTTTCCTCTCTGGGGCCAACGTCCTGACTTTC. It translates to CASSIAGSFLSGANVLTF. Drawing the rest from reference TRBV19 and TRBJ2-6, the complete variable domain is DGGITQSPKYLFRKEGQNVTLSCEQNLNHDAMYWYRQDPGQGLRLIYYSQIVNDFQKGDIAEGYSVSREKKESFPLTVTSAQKNPTAFYLCASSIAGSFLSGANVLTFGAGSRLTVL.

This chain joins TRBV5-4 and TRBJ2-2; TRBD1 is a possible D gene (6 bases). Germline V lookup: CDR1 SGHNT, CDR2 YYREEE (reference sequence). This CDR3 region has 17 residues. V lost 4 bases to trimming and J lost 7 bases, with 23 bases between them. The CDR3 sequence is CASSPRRGQTRGGELFF. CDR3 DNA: TGTGCCAGCAGCCCCCGCCGGGGACAAACCCGCGGCGGGGAGCTGTTTTTT.

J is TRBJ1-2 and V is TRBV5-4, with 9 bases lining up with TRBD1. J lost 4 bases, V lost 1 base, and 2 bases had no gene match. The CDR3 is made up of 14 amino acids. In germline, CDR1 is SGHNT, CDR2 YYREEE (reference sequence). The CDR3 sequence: CASSLTGQGYGYTF. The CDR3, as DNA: TGTGCCAGCAGCTTGACGGGACAGGGCTATGGCTACACCTTC.

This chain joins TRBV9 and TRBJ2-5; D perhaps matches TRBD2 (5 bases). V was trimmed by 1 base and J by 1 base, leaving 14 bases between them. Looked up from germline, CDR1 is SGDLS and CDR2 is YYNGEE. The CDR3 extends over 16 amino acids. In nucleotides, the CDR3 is TGTGCCAGCAGCGTACTGAGCGGAGTACCCCAAGAGACCCAGTACTTC. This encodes CASSVLSGVPQETQYF.

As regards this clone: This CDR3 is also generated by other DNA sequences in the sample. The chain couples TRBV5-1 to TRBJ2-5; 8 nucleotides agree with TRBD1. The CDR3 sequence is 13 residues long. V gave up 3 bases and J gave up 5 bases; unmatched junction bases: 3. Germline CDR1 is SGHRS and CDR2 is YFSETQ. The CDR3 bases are TGCGCCAGCAGCTCGACAGGGGCGGAGACCCAGTACTTC. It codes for CASSSTGAETQYF.

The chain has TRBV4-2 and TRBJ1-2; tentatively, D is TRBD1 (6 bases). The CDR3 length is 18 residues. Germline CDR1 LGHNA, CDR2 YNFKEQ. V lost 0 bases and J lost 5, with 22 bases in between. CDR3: CASSQDLGRQGILYGYTF. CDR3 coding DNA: TGTGCCAGCAGCCAAGATTTAGGGCGGCAGGGGATACTATATGGCTACACCTTC.

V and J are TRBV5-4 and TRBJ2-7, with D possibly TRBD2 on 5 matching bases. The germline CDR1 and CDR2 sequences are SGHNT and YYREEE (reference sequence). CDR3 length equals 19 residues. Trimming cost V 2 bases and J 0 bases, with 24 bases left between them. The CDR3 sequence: CASSFRDLPSPRSSYEQYF. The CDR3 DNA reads TGTGCCAGCAGCTTCCGGGATCTCCCCTCCCCGCGGAGCTCCTACGAGCAGTACTTC.

CDR3 coding DNA: TGTGCCAGCAGCGGTACTAGATACACCGGGGAGCTGTTTTTT. Its protein product is CASSGTRYTGELFF. V is TRBV6-1 and J is TRBJ2-2; a possible D gene is TRBD2 (5 bases). Trimming cost V 6 bases and J 3 bases, with 11 bases left between them. The CDR3 loop spans 14 amino acids. The germline CDR1 and CDR2 sequences are MNHNS and SASEGT.

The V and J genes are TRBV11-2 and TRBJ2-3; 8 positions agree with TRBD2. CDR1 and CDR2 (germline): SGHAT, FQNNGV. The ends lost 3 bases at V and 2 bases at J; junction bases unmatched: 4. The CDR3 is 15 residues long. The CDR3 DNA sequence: TGTGCCAGCAGCTTCCTAGCGGGTTTCACAGATACGCAGTATTTT. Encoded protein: CASSFLAGFTDTQYF.

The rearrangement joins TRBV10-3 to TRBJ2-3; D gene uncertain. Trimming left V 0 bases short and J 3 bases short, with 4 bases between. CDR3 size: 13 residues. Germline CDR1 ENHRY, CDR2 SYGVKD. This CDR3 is CAISESTTDTQYF. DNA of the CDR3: TGTGCCATCAGTGAGTCGACAACAGATACGCAGTATTTT.

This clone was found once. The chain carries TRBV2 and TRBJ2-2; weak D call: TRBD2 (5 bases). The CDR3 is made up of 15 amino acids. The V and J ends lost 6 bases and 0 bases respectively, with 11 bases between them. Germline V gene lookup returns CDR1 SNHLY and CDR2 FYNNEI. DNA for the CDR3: TGTGCCAGCAGCTTCCGGGGATCGAACACCGGGGAGCTGTTTTTT. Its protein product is CASSFRGSNTGELFF.

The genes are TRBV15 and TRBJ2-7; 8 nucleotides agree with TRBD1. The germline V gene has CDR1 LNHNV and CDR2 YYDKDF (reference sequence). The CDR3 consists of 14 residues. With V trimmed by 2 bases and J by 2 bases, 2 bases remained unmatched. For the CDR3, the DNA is TGTGCCACCAGCAGACAGGACAGGGCCTACGAGCAGTACTTC. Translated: CATSRQDRAYEQYF.

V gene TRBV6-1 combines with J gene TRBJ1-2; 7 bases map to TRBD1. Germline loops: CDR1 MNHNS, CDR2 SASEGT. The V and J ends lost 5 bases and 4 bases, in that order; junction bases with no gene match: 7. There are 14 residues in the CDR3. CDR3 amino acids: CASSPQTGSYGYTF. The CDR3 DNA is TGTGCCAGCAGTCCTCAGACAGGGTCCTATGGCTACACCTTC.

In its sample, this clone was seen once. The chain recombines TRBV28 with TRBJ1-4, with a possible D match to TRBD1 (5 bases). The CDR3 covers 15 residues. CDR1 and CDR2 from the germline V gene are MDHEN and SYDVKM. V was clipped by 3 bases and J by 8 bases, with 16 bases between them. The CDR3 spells CASSLGGAEGEKLFF. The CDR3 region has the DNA TGTGCCAGCAGTTTGGGAGGGGCGGAAGGGGAAAAACTGTTTTTT.